The present entry profiles one T cell receptor (beta chain) with its context. Its specificity is not known. The data belong to a study of STAT5B mutations in CD4+ large granular lymphocyte leukemia. Findings and caveats of the study: Main leukemic clonotypes were patient-specific, but more than 20% appeared at low frequency elsewhere.

The V gene lost 6 bases and the J gene lost 2 bases, with 11 bases spanning the gap. CDR3 length: 14 amino acids. CDR1 and CDR2 (germline): SGHTA, FQGNSA. Assay: immunoSEQ multiplex PCR; the TCRdb copy retains only in-frame clones and omits some. The sample shows roughly 40,000 clones, approximately 88% of them seen only once. This clonotype originated in a human donor in good health. The sample comprised CD4+ T cells from blood buffy coats. The V call is TRBV7-2, the J call TRBJ1-3, with D possibly being TRBD1 (5 bases). CDR3 in amino acids: CASSPQGPGNTIYF. The CDR3 region has the DNA TGTGCCAGCAGTCCTCAGGGCCCTGGAAACACCATATATTTT.